This TCR beta chain was sequenced during a study of blood T cell repertoires in COVID-19. Study overall: Sources were T cells, B-cell-depleted T cells, or PBMCs; the material itself was cDNA or gDNA.

Clones were sequenced by immunoSEQ multiplex PCR, and TCRdb holds only the in-frame ones, with some missing. The sample carries around 700,000 clones, about 87% recorded once. Trimming pared 1 base from V and 2 bases from J, leaving 12 bases between. This CDR3 is built from 15 residues. Per germline, CDR1 SGHVS and CDR2 FNYEAQ. The rearrangement links TRBV7-6 to TRBJ2-7; the D is unclear. The TCR was taken from a woman aged 18-29 years with acute or convalescent COVID-19. Sequenced input: peripheral blood. In nucleotides, the CDR3 is TGTGCCAGCAGCTTAGTGGCGGCCCTACCCTACGAGCAGTACTTC. Translating it yields CASSLVAALPYEQYF.